This T cell receptor beta chain was captured in a study of shared clonotypes between healthy human individuals. The table came from immunoSEQ multiplex PCR; TCRdb's copy has only in-frame clones and leaves some out. This sample carries 2 million to 3 million clones, 90% to 95% of them seen once, and the ten largest clones take 0.14%. Germline V lookup: CDR1 SGHTA, CDR2 FQGTGA. There are 15 residues in the CDR3. V was clipped by 2 bases and J by 9 bases; unmatched bases: 3. Material: naive CD4+ T cells sorted from blood. Subset specified: CD45RA+ positively selected. The rearrangement uses TRBV7-3 and TRBJ1-6; TRBD1 aligns across 11 bases. The clonotype was recovered from a man between 18 and 29 years old in good health. In nucleotides, the CDR3 is TGTGCCAGCAGCTTAGTCGGGACAGGGGGTTCACCCCTCCACTTT. Translating it yields CASSLVGTGGSPLHF.